Detailed here is one TCR beta chain. Its specificity is not known. The CDR3 has 13 residues. Germline CDR1 MNHNY, CDR2 SVGAGI (reference sequence). The germline V and J ends were trimmed by 5 bases and 8 bases, with 13 bases remaining between them. The source of the sample is a study of shared clonotypes between healthy human individuals. Study-level results: Memory subsets generally showed lower estimated richness than naive subsets.

Method: immunoSEQ multiplex PCR; TCRdb's copy keeps in-frame clones and lacks some. The sample shows 2,100,000 or so clones, nearly 97% of them seen only once. The specimen was naive CD4+ T cells sorted from blood. Subset: CD45RA+ positively selected. The V gene is TRBV6-6, the J gene TRBJ2-1; D assignment may be TRBD1 or TRBD2 (5 bases each). The receptor comes from a man younger than 30 in good health. As DNA, the CDR3 is TGTGCCAGCAGTGACCGACGGGGCGATGAGCAGTTCTTC. Its translation: CASSDRRGDEQFF.